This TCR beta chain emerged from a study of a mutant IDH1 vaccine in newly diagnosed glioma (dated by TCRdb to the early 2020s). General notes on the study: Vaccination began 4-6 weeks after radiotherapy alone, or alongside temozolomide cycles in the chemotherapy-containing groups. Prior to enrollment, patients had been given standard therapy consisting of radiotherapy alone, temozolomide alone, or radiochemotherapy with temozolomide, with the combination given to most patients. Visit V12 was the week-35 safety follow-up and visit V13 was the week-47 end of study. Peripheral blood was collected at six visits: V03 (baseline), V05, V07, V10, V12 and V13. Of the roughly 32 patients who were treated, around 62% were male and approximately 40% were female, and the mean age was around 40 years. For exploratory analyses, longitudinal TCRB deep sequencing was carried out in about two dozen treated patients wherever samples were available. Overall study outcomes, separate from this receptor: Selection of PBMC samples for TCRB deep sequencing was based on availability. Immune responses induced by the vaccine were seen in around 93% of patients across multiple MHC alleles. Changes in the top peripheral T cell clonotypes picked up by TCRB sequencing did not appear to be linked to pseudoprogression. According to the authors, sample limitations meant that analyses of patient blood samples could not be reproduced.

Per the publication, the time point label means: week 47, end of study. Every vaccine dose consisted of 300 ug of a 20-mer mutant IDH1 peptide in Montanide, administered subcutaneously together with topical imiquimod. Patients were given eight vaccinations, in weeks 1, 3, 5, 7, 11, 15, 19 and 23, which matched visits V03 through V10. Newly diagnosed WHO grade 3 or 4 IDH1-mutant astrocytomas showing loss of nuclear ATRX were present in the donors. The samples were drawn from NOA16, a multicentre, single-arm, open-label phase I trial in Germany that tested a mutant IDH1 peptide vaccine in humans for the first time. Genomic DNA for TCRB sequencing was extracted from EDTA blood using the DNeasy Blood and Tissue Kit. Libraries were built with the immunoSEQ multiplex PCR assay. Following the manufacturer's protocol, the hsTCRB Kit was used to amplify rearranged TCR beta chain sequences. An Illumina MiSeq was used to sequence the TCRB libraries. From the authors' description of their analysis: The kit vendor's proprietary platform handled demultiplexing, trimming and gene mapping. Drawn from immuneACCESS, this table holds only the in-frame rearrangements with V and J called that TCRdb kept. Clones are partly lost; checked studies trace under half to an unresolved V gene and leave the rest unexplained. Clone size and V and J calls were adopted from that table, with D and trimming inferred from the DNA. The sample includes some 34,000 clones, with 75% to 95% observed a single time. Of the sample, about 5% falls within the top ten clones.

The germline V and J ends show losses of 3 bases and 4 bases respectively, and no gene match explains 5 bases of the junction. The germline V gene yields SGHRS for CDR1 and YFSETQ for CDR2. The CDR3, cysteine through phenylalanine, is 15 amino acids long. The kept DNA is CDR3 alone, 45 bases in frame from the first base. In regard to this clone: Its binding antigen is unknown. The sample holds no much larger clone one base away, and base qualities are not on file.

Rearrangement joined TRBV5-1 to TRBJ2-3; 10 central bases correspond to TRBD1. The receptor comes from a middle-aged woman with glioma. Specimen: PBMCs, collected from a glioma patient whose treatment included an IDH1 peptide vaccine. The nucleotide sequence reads TGCGCCAGCAGCTCGATCGGACAGGGGGCAGATACGCAGTATTTT. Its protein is CASSSIGQGADTQYF.